The clone carrying this T cell receptor beta chain has ten or more counts. Its antigen remains unidentified. TCRdb re-called the RACE reads with MiXCR, one entry per CDR3 protein. The data show some 360,000 distinct CDR3 sequences, with 4.5% to 5.5% seen just once and approximately 2.4% held by the top ten. Time point noted: pre-sensitization, week 0. Treatment specified: therapeutic diphenylcyclopropenone sensitization with weekly scalp DPC. This specimen belongs to a study of human T cells and chemical hapten exposure. Study-level points and caveats: Against controls, expanded TCRs gave rise to significantly more large CDR3 similarity clusters.

The sequence was obtained from a woman between 45 and 60 years old with alopecia areata. Some clones in this sample may be carry-over from other donors' samples. The sample in question was whole blood, obtained in connection with sensitization to the hapten diphenylcyclopropenone (DPC).

DNA of the CDR3: TGTGCCAGCTCAGCGGGATCGGGAGATACGCAGTATTTT. This encodes CASSAGSGDTQYF. The rearrangement uses TRBV7-2 and TRBJ2-3, with 7 positions matching TRBD2. CDR1 is SGHTA, CDR2 FQGNSA, per germline. This CDR3 has 13 residues. The junction had 7 bases not matched to a gene; V was cut back by 8 bases and J by 5 bases.